Listed below are T cell receptor beta chains from one sample, sequenced in a study of T cell changes during pregnancy in multiple sclerosis. The method was immunoSEQ multiplex PCR; TCRdb's version includes in-frame clones alone and lacks a portion of them. The data show around 60,000 clones, 80% to 95% seen once. The material sequenced was CD4+ T cells from peripheral blood mononuclear cells, taken before pregnancy. These receptors originate from a female donor with multiple sclerosis, enrolled in a pregnancy study. Both conserved end residues are part of each CDR3. Fields, in order: V gene, D gene, J gene, clone size, CDR3 DNA, CDR3 protein. The D gene is left open where the match is weak. Part of the rows lack a size; the others show once, few, many or a class for expanded clones.

V: TRBV28; D: TRBD1; J: TRBJ2-6; size: .; DNA: TGTGCCAGCAGTTTTCGACAGGGGCAAGCCGGGGCCAACGTCCTGACTTTC; CDR3: CASSFRQGQAGANVLTF
V: TRBV11-2; D: .; J: TRBJ2-7; size: .; DNA: TGTGCCAGCAGACTCCTCGACAGATCTGGCGAGCAGTACTTC; CDR3: CASRLLDRSGEQYF
V: TRBV27; D: .; J: TRBJ1-4; size: .; DNA: TGTGCCAGCGGCCGGGGGGGTAATGAAAAACTGTTTTTT; CDR3: CASGRGGNEKLFF
V: TRBV15; D: TRBD1; J: TRBJ2-3; size: .; DNA: TGTGCCACCAGCAGAGTGGGTTGGGCGGAGGGACAGGGTAGTCACCCAGATACGCAGTATTTT; CDR3: CATSRVGWAEGQGSHPDTQYF
V: TRBV25-1; D: TRBD2; J: TRBJ2-7; size: .; DNA: TGTGCCACCGAGACTAGCGGGAGAGGTTACGAGCAGTACTTC; CDR3: CATETSGRGYEQYF
V: TRBV5-4; D: TRBD2; J: TRBJ2-1; size: .; DNA: TGTGCCAGCAGCAGGATGGGTGGCGGGAGGAGCTCCTACAATGAGCAGTTCTTC; CDR3: CASSRMGGGRSSYNEQFF
V: TRBV25-1; D: .; J: TRBJ1-4; size: once; DNA: TGTGCCAGCAGTGAATACCGGGGAACGAGTGAAAAACTGTTTTTT; CDR3: CASSEYRGTSEKLFF
V: TRBV5-6; D: TRBD2; J: TRBJ2-5; size: .; DNA: TGTGCCAGCAGCCCGGGACTAACTTATCAAGAGACCCAGTACTTC; CDR3: CASSPGLTYQETQYF
V: TRBV4-3; D: .; J: TRBJ2-6; size: .; DNA: TGCGCCAGCAGCCCGAGCTGGGAGTCTGGGGCCAACGTCCTGACTTTC; CDR3: CASSPSWESGANVLTF
V: TRBV7-9; D: TRBD1; J: TRBJ1-1; size: .; DNA: TGTGCCAGCAGCTTAGGACAGGGTAGAGCTTTCTTT; CDR3: CASSLGQGRAFF
V: TRBV12-5; D: TRBD1; J: TRBJ1-1; size: .; DNA: TGTGCTAGCCGGACCGGGACAGTGAACACTGAAGCTTTCTTT; CDR3: CASRTGTVNTEAFF
V: TRBV12-2; D: .; J: TRBJ2-5; size: .; DNA: TGTGCAAGTCGCCTCTTGAAGTACAGGGGGAAAAAGACCCAGTACTTC; CDR3: CASRLLKYRGKKTQYF
V: TRBV29-1; D: .; J: TRBJ1-1; size: .; DNA: TGCAGCGCTTGTCGGGGGACCTTAAGTGAAGCTTTCTTT; CDR3: CSACRGTLSEAFF
V: TRBV28; D: .; J: TRBJ2-3; size: .; DNA: TGTGCCAGCAGTTCCGCAGGGTTCGGCACAGATACGCAGTATTTT; CDR3: CASSSAGFGTDTQYF
V: TRBV18; D: .; J: TRBJ2-1; size: .; DNA: TGTGCCAGCTCACCATACAGTCTGGCTGAGCAGTTCTTC; CDR3: CASSPYSLAEQFF
V: TRBV18; D: .; J: TRBJ2-2; size: once; DNA: TGTGCCAGCTCACCACGACAGTCGAACACCGGGGAGCTGTTTTTT; CDR3: CASSPRQSNTGELFF
V: TRBV25-1; D: TRBD1; J: TRBJ1-1; size: .; DNA: TGTGCCAGCAGTGAAAGGGGACAGATGAACACTGAAGCTTTCTTT; CDR3: CASSERGQMNTEAFF
V: TRBV5-6; D: .; J: TRBJ2-5; size: once; DNA: TGTGCCAGCAGCTTAGGGGGAGCCCAAGAGACCCAGTACTTC; CDR3: CASSLGGAQETQYF
V: TRBV28; D: .; J: TRBJ1-5; size: once; DNA: TGTGCCAGCGAGAGAGTGAACCATCAGCCCCAGCATTTT; CDR3: CASERVNHQPQHF
V: TRBV11-3; D: .; J: TRBJ2-1; size: .; DNA: TGTGCCAGCAGCTTTGGTGGGAGGGGGGGTAATGAGCAGTTCTTC; CDR3: CASSFGGRGGNEQFF
V: TRBV19; D: .; J: TRBJ1-5; size: .; DNA: TGTGCCAGTAGTCAGCAGGGCAATCAGCCCCAGCATTTT; CDR3: CASSQQGNQPQHF
V: TRBV5-1; D: .; J: TRBJ2-7; size: .; DNA: TGCGCCAGCAGCTTGGCTTGGAGCTCCTACGAGCAGTACTTC; CDR3: CASSLAWSSYEQYF
V: TRBV6-6; D: .; J: TRBJ2-7; size: .; DNA: TGTGCCAGCAGTTACTCTACCTACGAGCAGTACTTC; CDR3: CASSYSTYEQYF
V: TRBV6-6; D: TRBD1; J: TRBJ1-1; size: .; DNA: TGTGCCAGCAATTGGGACAGGGGGCAAGACACTGAAGCTTTCTTT; CDR3: CASNWDRGQDTEAFF
V: TRBV7-7; D: .; J: TRBJ2-1; size: .; DNA: TGTGCTAGCAGTCCTACCCGGACTTCCCATGAGCAGTTCTTC; CDR3: CASSPTRTSHEQFF
V: TRBV11-2; D: .; J: TRBJ2-5; size: .; DNA: TGTGCCAGCAGCCCCAGGGGCCAAGAGACCCAGTACTTC; CDR3: CASSPRGQETQYF
V: TRBV9; D: TRBD2; J: TRBJ2-3; size: .; DNA: TGTGCCAGCAGCCCCCGGCGGGGACTAGCGACTAGCACAGATACGCAGTATTTT; CDR3: CASSPRRGLATSTDTQYF
V: TRBV29-1; D: TRBD1; J: TRBJ2-7; size: .; DNA: TGCAGCGTTGAAGTGGCCACGACAGGGCATCAGAACGAGCAGTACTTC; CDR3: CSVEVATTGHQNEQYF
V: TRBV7-9; D: .; J: TRBJ1-5; size: .; DNA: TGTGCCAGCAGCTTAGGAACAGGGCCCGGGAATCAGCCCCAGCATTTT; CDR3: CASSLGTGPGNQPQHF
V: TRBV27; D: .; J: TRBJ1-1; size: .; DNA: TGTGCCACCCGTTTTTCGTCCAACACTGAAGCTTTCTTT; CDR3: CATRFSSNTEAFF
V: TRBV25-1; D: .; J: TRBJ1-2; size: .; DNA: TGTGCCAGCAGTGAATTACGGTCCGGGGACTATGGCTACACCTTC; CDR3: CASSELRSGDYGYTF
V: TRBV6-1; D: .; J: TRBJ2-2; size: .; DNA: TGTGCCAGCAGTCGGCAGGAGAGGGCCGGGGAGCTGTTTTTT; CDR3: CASSRQERAGELFF
V: TRBV29-1; D: .; J: TRBJ1-1; size: .; DNA: TGCAGCTCGTTGGGCCTGATGAACACTGAAGCTTTCTTT; CDR3: CSSLGLMNTEAFF
V: TRBV5-5; D: TRBD1; J: TRBJ1-2; size: once; DNA: TGTGCCAGCAGCTCGGCCGGGACAGGGGGCCCTCCCAAGTATGGCTACACCTTC; CDR3: CASSSAGTGGPPKYGYTF
V: TRBV21-1; D: .; J: TRBJ2-1; size: .; DNA: TGTGCCAGCGTGCCCAAAAACAGGGCAGCTGAGCAGTTCTTC; CDR3: CASVPKNRAAEQFF
V: TRBV4-1; D: .; J: TRBJ2-1; size: .; DNA: TGCGCCAGCAGCCAACCGACCCGGGACAATGAGCAGTTCTTC; CDR3: CASSQPTRDNEQFF
V: TRBV7-9; D: TRBD1; J: TRBJ1-1; size: .; DNA: TGTGCCAGCAGGCGTAACCAGGGGGACAACACTGAAGCTTTCTTT; CDR3: CASRRNQGDNTEAFF
V: TRBV7-3; D: .; J: TRBJ2-3; size: .; DNA: TGTGCCAGCAGCTTATCGTTAAAGGGGGATACGCAGTATTTT; CDR3: CASSLSLKGDTQYF
V: TRBV11-3; D: TRBD2; J: TRBJ2-1; size: many; DNA: TGTGCCAGCAGCTTAGGAGCGGGAGGGGGCAATGAGCAGTTCTTC; CDR3: CASSLGAGGGNEQFF
V: TRBV15; D: .; J: TRBJ2-1; size: .; DNA: TGTGCCACCAGCAGAGATTCACTCATCGAGCAGTTCTTC; CDR3: CATSRDSLIEQFF
V: TRBV7-2; D: TRBD2; J: TRBJ2-5; size: .; DNA: TGTGCCAGCAGCTTATATCCGTTGAGACTAGCGGATCAAGAGACCCAGTACTTC; CDR3: CASSLYPLRLADQETQYF
V: TRBV7-9; D: TRBD1; J: TRBJ2-1; size: .; DNA: TGTGCCAGCAGCTTAGTACAGGGGTTCTACAATGAGCAGTTCTTC; CDR3: CASSLVQGFYNEQFF
V: TRBV6-1; D: .; J: TRBJ2-5; size: .; DNA: TGTGCCAGCAGTCCTCTTCTAGCGACCCAAGAGACCCAGTACTTC; CDR3: CASSPLLATQETQYF
V: TRBV7-9; D: .; J: TRBJ2-7; size: .; DNA: TGTGCCAGCAGCTTAACCGGCTACGAGCAGTACTTC; CDR3: CASSLTGYEQYF
V: TRBV29-1; D: .; J: TRBJ1-2; size: .; DNA: TGCAGCGTTGAAAGGGGGGGGGCGCGAGGCTACACCTTC; CDR3: CSVERGGARGYTF
V: TRBV5-4; D: .; J: TRBJ2-3; size: few; DNA: TGTGCCAGCAGCTCGGAAGGGGGGAGGGGCACAGATACGCAGTATTTT; CDR3: CASSSEGGRGTDTQYF
V: TRBV4-2; D: TRBD1; J: TRBJ2-1; size: .; DNA: TGTGCCAGCAGCCAAGAAACAGGGGGCTACAATGAGCAGTTCTTC; CDR3: CASSQETGGYNEQFF
V: TRBV4-3; D: TRBD2; J: TRBJ2-1; size: .; DNA: TGCGCCAGCAGCCAAGGAGCGGGAGGTTCCTACAATGAGCAGTTCTTC; CDR3: CASSQGAGGSYNEQFF
V: TRBV19; D: TRBD1; J: TRBJ2-2; size: .; DNA: TGTGCCAGTAGTACAACCGGGACAGGGACGAACACCGGGGAGCTGTTTTTT; CDR3: CASSTTGTGTNTGELFF
V: TRBV13; D: TRBD2; J: TRBJ2-3; size: .; DNA: TGTGCCAGCAGCATCCCGACTAGCGGTCTAATTGGTGATACGCAGTATTTT; CDR3: CASSIPTSGLIGDTQYF
V: TRBV4-3; D: .; J: TRBJ2-4; size: .; DNA: TGCGCCAGCAGCCAAGTCCGTCCGGGGAGAGTGGCCAAAAACATTCAGTACTTC; CDR3: CASSQVRPGRVAKNIQYF
V: TRBV6-5; D: TRBD2; J: TRBJ2-5; size: .; DNA: TGTGCCAGCGGGGGGGGAGGGAAAGAGACCCAGTACTTC; CDR3: CASGGGGKETQYF
V: TRBV5-1; D: TRBD2; J: TRBJ2-1; size: once; DNA: TGCGCCAGCAACGAGGGAGGGAATGAGCAGTTCTTC; CDR3: CASNEGGNEQFF